This passage covers 12 T cell receptor beta chains from one sample sequenced in a study of human T cells and chemical hapten exposure. TCRdb passed the RACE reads through MiXCR, listing each CDR3 protein once. The sample lists some 110,000 distinct CDR3 sequences, under 35% seen once, with around 2.8% in the top ten. Time point here: patch test 3, about 24 weeks after DPC sensitization. The sample's treatment: therapeutic diphenylcyclopropenone sensitization with weekly scalp DPC. The specimen was whole blood, collected in connection with sensitization to the hapten diphenylcyclopropenone (DPC). Receptor source: a man aged 35 to 55 with alopecia areata. Some clones in this sample may be carry-over from other donors' samples.

This sequence joins TRBV6-5 and TRBJ1-5, with D possibly being TRBD1 (5 bases). This CDR3 is built from 16 residues. V was cut by 6 bases and J by 5 bases, with 20 bases left in between. Germline CDR1 reads MNHEY; CDR2 reads SVGAGI. The CDR3 sequence: CASSLGSGRGDQPQHF. For the CDR3, the DNA is TGTGCCAGCAGCCTGGGTTCTGGGAGGGGAGATCAGCCCCAGCATTTT.

This clonotype was seen a few times. This chain connects TRBV24-1 to TRBJ2-5, with D maybe TRBD2 (5 bases). In germline, CDR1 is KGHDR, CDR2 SFDVKD. The CDR3 loop spans 12 amino acids. V dropped 5 bases and J dropped 7 bases, with 10 bases sitting between them. The CDR3 nucleotides are TGTGCCACCAGTGCGGTTGGAGGGACCCAGTACTTC. It specifies CATSAVGGTQYF.

In its sample, this clonotype was seen once. The chain combines TRBV21-1 with TRBJ2-7; the table calls TRBD1, which could not be checked here. TRBV21-1 is reported as a pseudogene. The CDR3 covers 17 residues. CDR3: CTLAGGQGEGEPYEQYV. CDR3 coding DNA: TGTACCCTGGCTGGGGGCCAGGGGGAAGGGGAGCCCTACGAGCAGTACGTC.

This clonotype has a handful of counts. The rearrangement links TRBV4-3 to TRBJ2-3; no definite D call. Germline V gene lookup returns CDR1 LGHNA and CDR2 YSLEER. The CDR3 spans 16 residues. V lost 0 bases to trimming and J lost 0 bases, with 10 bases between them. The CDR3 sequence: CASSQDKLGSTDTQYF. CDR3 coding DNA: TGCGCCAGCAGCCAAGATAAGCTGGGAAGCACAGATACGCAGTATTTT.

This sequence joins TRBV15 and TRBJ1-2, with 11 bases fitting TRBD1. With 5 bases clipped from V and 7 bases from J, the junction kept 9 bases outside the gene matches. The CDR3 covers 15 residues. Germline-derived CDR1 and CDR2 are LNHNV and YYDKDF (reference sequence). CDR3 in amino acids: CATSLGTGGMTGYTF. CDR3 nucleotide sequence: TGTGCCACCAGCTTAGGGACAGGGGGAATGACTGGCTACACCTTC.

This clonotype has more than one count but fewer than ten. V is TRBV7-2 and J is TRBJ2-3, with 13 bases that match TRBD2. The trim removed 5 bases at V and 1 base at J, leaving 9 bases unmatched. Per germline, CDR1 SGHTA and CDR2 FQGNSA. CDR3 size: 18 residues. Written as DNA, the CDR3 is TGTGCCAGCAGCCCTGGACGGACTAGCGGGAGCGGCACAGATACGCAGTATTTT. Residues: CASSPGRTSGSGTDTQYF.

This chain connects TRBV5-5 to TRBJ1-1, with TRBD1 as a possible D gene (6 bases). This CDR3 has 17 residues. Trimming stripped 5 bases from V and 1 base from J, with 21 bases between. Germline CDR1 SGHKS, CDR2 YYEKEE (reference sequence). The CDR3 nucleotides read TGTGCCAGCAGTCCCACCCCGGGGGCCGAGGGGAACACTGAAGCTTTCTTT. Translation gives CASSPTPGAEGNTEAFF.

The V gene is TRBV7-8, the J gene TRBJ1-1, with a weak D call TRBD1 (5 bases). V was trimmed by 5 bases and J by 0 bases, leaving 10 bases between them. The germline V gene has CDR1 SGHVS and CDR2 FQNEAQ. This CDR3 contains 14 residues. The CDR3 DNA sequence: TGTGCCAGCAGCCGGGACTTTATGAACACTGAAGCTTTCTTT. Translation: CASSRDFMNTEAFF.

This clonotype was observed a handful of times. The chain uses TRBV10-2 and TRBJ2-1; 7 nucleotides agree with TRBD2. V shed 6 bases and J 12 bases; nucleotides not matched to a gene: 14. The CDR3 extends over 14 amino acids. Germline V gene sequence: CDR1 WSHSY, CDR2 SAAADI. The CDR3 DNA follows: TGCGCCAGCAGCCCGGGACTACACCTCCTGTGGCAGTTCTTC. Amino acids: CASSPGLHLLWQFF.

The CDR3 loop is CASSQEDIFYEQYF. The CDR3 nucleotides are TGTGCCAGCAGCCAAGAGGACATTTTCTACGAGCAGTACTTC. The chain employs TRBV4-2 and TRBJ2-7; D perhaps matches TRBD1 (5 bases). CDR3 length: 14 amino acids. Trimming took 0 bases from V and 3 from J, leaving 9 bases between them. From germline, CDR1 is LGHNA and CDR2 YNFKEQ.

CDR3 DNA sequence: TGTGCCAGCAGCCGAAGACAGGCCCGGGCAGGGGAAAAACTGTTTTTT. Translated: CASSRRQARAGEKLFF. The rearrangement joins TRBV6-2 or TRBV6-3 to TRBJ1-4, with a possible D match to TRBD1 (6 bases). The germline V gene encodes CDR1 MNHEY and CDR2 SVGEGT. The length of the CDR3 is 16 residues. V dropped 6 bases and J dropped 8 bases, with 22 bases sitting between them.

The V and J genes are TRBV28 and TRBJ1-4, with D unresolved. Germline CDR1 reads MDHEN; CDR2 reads SYDVKM. The germline V and J ends were trimmed by 7 bases and 8 bases, with 17 bases remaining between them. The CDR3 contains 14 residues. The CDR3 coding sequence is TGTGCCAGCACCCCCGTCGGTTTAGGAGAAAAACTGTTTTTT. Translated, it gives CASTPVGLGEKLFF. Full variable domain (rest looked up from reference TRBV28 and TRBJ1-4): DVKVTQSSRYLVKRTGEKVFLECVQDMDHENMFWYRQDPGLGLRLIYFSYDVKMKEKGDIPEGYSVSREKKERFSLILESASTNQTSMYLCASTPVGLGEKLFFGSGTQLSVL.